This entry describes one T cell receptor (beta chain). The CDR3 runs to 13 residues. Trimming took 6 bases from V and 2 from J, leaving 8 bases between them. Germline V lookup: CDR1 LGHDT, CDR2 YNNKEL (reference sequence). The data belong to a study of blood T cell repertoires in COVID-19. As for the study in general: The cDNA or gDNA used as material had been derived from T cells, B-cell-depleted T cells, or PBMCs.

Assay: immunoSEQ multiplex PCR; the TCRdb copy retains only in-frame clones and omits some. This table holds around 270,000 clones, approximately 89% found once. This TCR was recovered from a man aged 35 to 55 who had recovered from COVID-19. Sequencing used peripheral blood. The rearrangement joins TRBV3-1 (or the pseudogene TRBV3-2) to TRBJ1-5; no firm D call. The CDR3, as DNA: TGTGCCAGCAGTCGAGCGGGCAATCAGCCCCAGCATTTT. Protein product: CASSRAGNQPQHF.